This T cell receptor (beta chain) was sequenced for a study of identical twins. V dropped 1 base and J dropped 8 bases, with 15 bases sitting between them. The CDR3 runs 15 residues. CDR1 is LGHDT and CDR2 is YNNKEL in the germline V gene (reference sequence). Healthy Caucasians made up all donors. Addition of a universal primer site occurred through template switching, and cDNA carried unique molecular identifiers. TCRdb recomputed calls from the 5' RACE reads with MiXCR, one row per CDR3 protein. The sample yields about 810,000 distinct CDR3 sequences, 10% to 15% seen once. General study results and limits: Twins shared beta out-of-frame sequences in excess, but this excess was weaker. The study based its conclusions on cross-sectional statistical analysis and did not follow the same donors.

This clonotype was detected a few times. Its antigen is as yet unknown. This same sample was also part of a study on yellow fever vaccine responses in identical twins.

This sequence was found in a woman under 30 in good health. The specimen sequenced was PBMCs. This chain links TRBV3-1 with TRBJ2-1, with D possibly matching TRBD1 (6 bases). CDR3 region: CASSQGTGPRYEQFF. Here the CDR3 DNA reads TGTGCCAGCAGCCAAGGAACAGGGCCAAGGTATGAGCAGTTCTTC.